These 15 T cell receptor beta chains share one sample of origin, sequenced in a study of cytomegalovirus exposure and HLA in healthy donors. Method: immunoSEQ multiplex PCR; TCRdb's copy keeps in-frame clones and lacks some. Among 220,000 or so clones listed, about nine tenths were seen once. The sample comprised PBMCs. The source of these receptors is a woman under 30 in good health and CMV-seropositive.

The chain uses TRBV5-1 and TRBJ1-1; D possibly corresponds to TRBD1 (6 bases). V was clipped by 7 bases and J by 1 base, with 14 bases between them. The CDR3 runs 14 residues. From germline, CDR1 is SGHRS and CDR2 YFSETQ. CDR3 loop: CASRPGQWNTEAFF. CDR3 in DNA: TGCGCCAGCCGCCCCGGACAGTGGAACACTGAAGCTTTCTTT.

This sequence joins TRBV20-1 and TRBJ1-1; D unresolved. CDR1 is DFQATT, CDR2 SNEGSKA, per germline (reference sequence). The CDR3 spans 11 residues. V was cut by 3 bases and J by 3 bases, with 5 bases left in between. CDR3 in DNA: TGCAGTGCTAGTTCTGACACTGAAGCTTTCTTT. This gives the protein CSASSDTEAFF.

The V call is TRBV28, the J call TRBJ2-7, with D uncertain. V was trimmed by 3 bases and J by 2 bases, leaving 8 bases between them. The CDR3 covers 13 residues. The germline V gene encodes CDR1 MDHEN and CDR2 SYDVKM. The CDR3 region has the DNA TGTGCCAGCAGTTTCCCACCTACCTACGAGCAGTACTTC. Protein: CASSFPPTYEQYF.

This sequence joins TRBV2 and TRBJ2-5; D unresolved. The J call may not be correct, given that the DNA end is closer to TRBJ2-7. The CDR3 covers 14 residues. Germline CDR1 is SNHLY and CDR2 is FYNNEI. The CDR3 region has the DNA TGTGCCAGCAGTTCCCCGGGTGGTGGCTACGAGCAGTACTTC. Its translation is CASSSPGGGYEQYF.

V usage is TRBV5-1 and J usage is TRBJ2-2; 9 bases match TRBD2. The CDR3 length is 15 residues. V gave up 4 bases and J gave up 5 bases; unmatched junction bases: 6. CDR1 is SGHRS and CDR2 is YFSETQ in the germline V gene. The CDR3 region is CASSLAGPSTGELFF. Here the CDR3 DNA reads TGCGCCAGCAGCCTAGCGGGACCATCGACCGGGGAGCTGTTTTTT.

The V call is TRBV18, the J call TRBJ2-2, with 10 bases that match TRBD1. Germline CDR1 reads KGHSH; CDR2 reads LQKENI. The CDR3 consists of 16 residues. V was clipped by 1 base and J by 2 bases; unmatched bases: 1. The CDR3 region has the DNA TGTGCCAGCTCACCACGGACAGGGGGAAACACCGGGGAGCTGTTTTTT. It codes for CASSPRTGGNTGELFF.

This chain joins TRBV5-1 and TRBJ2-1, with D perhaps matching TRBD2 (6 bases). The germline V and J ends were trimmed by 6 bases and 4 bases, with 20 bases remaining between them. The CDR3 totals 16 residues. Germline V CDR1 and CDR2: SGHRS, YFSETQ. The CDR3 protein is CASTFREGAGYNEQFF. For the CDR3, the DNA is TGCGCCAGCACGTTCAGGGAAGGGGCGGGGTACAATGAGCAGTTCTTC.

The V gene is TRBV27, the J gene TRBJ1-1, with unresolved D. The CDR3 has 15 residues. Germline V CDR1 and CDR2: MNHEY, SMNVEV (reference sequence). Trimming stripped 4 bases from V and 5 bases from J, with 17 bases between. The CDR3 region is CASSSRRGDGTEAFF. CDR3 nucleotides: TGTGCCAGCAGTTCCCGTCGGGGAGATGGGACTGAAGCTTTCTTT.

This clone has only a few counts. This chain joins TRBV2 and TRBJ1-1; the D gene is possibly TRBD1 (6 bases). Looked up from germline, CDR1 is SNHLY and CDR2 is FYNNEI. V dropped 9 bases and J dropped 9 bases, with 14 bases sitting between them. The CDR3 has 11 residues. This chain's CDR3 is CASSADSKAFF. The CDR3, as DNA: TGTGCCAGTTCGGCGGACAGTAAAGCTTTCTTT.

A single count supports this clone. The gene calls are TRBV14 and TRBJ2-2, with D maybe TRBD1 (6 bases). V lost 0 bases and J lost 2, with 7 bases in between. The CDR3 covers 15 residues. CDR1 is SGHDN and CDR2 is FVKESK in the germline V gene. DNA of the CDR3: TGTGCCAGCAGCCAAGACAGGGGTAACACCGGGGAGCTGTTTTTT. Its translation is CASSQDRGNTGELFF.

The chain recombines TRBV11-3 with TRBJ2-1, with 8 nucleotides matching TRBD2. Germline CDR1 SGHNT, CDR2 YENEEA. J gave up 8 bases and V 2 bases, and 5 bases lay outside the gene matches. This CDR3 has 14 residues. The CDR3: CASSLSGSSDEQFF. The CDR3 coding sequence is TGTGCCAGCAGCTTAAGCGGGAGTAGCGATGAGCAGTTCTTC.

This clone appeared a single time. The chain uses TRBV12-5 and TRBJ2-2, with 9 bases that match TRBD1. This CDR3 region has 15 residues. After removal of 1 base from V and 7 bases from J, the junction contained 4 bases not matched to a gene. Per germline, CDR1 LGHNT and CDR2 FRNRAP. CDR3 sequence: CASGLGDRVYGELFF. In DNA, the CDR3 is TGTGCTAGTGGTTTGGGGGACAGGGTTTACGGGGAGCTGTTTTTT.

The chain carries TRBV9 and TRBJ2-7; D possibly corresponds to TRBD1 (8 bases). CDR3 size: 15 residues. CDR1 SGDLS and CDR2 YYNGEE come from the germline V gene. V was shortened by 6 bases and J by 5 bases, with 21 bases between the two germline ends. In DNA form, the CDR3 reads TGTGCCAGCAATCGAGCGGGGCTGACAGGGGACGAGCAGTACTTC. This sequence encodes CASNRAGLTGDEQYF.

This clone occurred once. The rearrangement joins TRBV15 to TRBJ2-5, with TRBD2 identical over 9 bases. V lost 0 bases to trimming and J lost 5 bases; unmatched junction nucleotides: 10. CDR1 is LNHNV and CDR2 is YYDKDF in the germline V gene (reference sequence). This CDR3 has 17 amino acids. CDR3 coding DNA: TGTGCCACCAGCAGAGATTTTATTAGCGGGAGCAGGGAGACCCAGTACTTC. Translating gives CATSRDFISGSRETQYF.

CDR3 DNA sequence: TGTGCCAGCAGCGAAAGGGGCACACTAGCCAAAAACATTCAGTACTTC. It specifies CASSERGTLAKNIQYF. The gene calls are TRBV27 and TRBJ2-4, with D perhaps TRBD1 (5 bases). V was cut by 6 bases and J by 0 bases, with 15 bases left in between. Germline CDR1 is MNHEY and CDR2 is SMNVEV (reference sequence). There are 16 residues in the CDR3.